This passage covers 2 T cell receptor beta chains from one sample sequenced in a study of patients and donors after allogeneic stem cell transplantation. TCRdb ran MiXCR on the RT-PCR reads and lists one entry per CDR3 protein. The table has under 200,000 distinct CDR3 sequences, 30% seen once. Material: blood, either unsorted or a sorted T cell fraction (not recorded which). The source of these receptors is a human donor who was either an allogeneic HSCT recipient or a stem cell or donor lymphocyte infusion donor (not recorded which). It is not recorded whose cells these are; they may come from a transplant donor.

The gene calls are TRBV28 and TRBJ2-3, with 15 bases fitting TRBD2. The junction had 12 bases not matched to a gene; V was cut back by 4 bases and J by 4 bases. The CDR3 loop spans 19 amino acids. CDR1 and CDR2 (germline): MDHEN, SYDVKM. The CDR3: CASSSDAGLAGGPADTQYF. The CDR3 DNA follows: TGTGCCAGCAGTTCTGACGCGGGACTAGCGGGAGGACCAGCAGATACGCAGTATTTT.

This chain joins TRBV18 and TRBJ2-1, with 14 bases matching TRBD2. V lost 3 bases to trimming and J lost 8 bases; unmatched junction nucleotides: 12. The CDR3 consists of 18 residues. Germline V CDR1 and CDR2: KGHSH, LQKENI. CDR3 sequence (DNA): TGTGCCAGCTCACCTTTAAGGGGGACTAGCGGGAGTAGCGATGAGCAGTTCTTC. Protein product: CASSPLRGTSGSSDEQFF.